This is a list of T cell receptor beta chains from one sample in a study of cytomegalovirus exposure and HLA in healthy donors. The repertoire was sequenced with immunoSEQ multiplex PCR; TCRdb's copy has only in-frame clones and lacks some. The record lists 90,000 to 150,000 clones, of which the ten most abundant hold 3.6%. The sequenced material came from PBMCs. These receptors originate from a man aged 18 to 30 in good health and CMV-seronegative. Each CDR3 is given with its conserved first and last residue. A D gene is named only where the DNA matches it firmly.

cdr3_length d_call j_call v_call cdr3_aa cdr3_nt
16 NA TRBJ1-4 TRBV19 CASSIVRQTIRPKLFF TGTGCCAGTAGTATAGTTAGGCAGACAATCAGGCCAAAACTGTTTTTT
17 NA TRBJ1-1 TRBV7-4 CASSLVKWEGPLTEAFF TGTGCCAGCAGCTTAGTGAAGTGGGAGGGGCCCTTGACTGAAGCTTTCTTT
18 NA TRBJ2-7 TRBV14 CASSPLTSGVRVSKEQYF TGTGCCAGCAGCCCCTTAACTTCCGGAGTGAGGGTATCTAAAGAGCAGTACTTC
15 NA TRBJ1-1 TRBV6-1 CASRPGAGGNTEAFF TGTGCCAGCAGGCCCGGGGCGGGAGGGAACACTGAAGCTTTCTTT
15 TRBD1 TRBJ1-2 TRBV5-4 CASSPRQGVGYGYTF TGTGCCAGCAGCCCGAGACAGGGGGTCGGATATGGCTACACCTTC
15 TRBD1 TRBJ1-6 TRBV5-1 CASSLPDRGSKTLHF TGCGCCAGCAGCTTGCCCGACAGGGGCTCAAAGACCCTCCACTTT
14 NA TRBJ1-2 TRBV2 CASRGGTGNYGYTF TGTGCCAGCAGAGGTGGAACAGGGAACTATGGCTACACCTTC
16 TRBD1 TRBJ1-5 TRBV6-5 CASSYTGTGGHQPQHF TGTGCCAGCAGTTACACAGGAACAGGGGGCCATCAGCCCCAGCATTTT
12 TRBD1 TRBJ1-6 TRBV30 CAWDRDNSPLHF TGTGCCTGGGACAGGGATAATTCACCCCTCCACTTT
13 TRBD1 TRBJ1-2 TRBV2 CASSAGGAKGYTF TGTGCCAGCAGTGCAGGGGGCGCGAAGGGCTACACCTTC
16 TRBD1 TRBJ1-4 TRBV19 CASSISSGQMYEKLFF TGTGCCAGTAGTATCTCGTCGGGACAGATGTACGAAAAACTGTTTTTT
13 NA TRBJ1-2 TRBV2 CAPGGPPHYGYTF TGTGCGCCGGGGGGCCCCCCTCATTATGGCTACACCTTC
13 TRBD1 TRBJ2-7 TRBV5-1 CASSTGQGYEQYF TGCGCCAGCAGCACCGGACAGGGGTACGAGCAGTACTTC
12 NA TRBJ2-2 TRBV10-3 CAISGLIGELFF TGTGCCATCAGTGGGCTCATTGGGGAGCTGTTTTTT
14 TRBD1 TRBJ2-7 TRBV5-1 CASSQRQGPSEQYF TGCGCCAGCAGCCAGCGACAGGGCCCATCCGAGCAGTACTTC
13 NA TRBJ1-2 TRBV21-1 CASSSPGIYGYTF TGTGCCAGCAGCTCCCCCGGGATTTATGGCTACACCTTC
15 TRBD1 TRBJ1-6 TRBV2 CARAEGTGYNSPLHF TGTGCCAGAGCCGAAGGGACAGGTTATAATTCACCCCTCCACTTT
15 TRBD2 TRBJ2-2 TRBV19 CASKVLAGEHGELFF TGTGCCAGTAAGGTACTAGCGGGAGAACACGGGGAGCTGTTTTTT
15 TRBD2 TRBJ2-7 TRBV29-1 CSVEGLAGTPTKQYF TGCAGCGTTGAGGGACTAGCGGGCACCCCTACTAAGCAGTACTTC
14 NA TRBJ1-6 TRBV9 CASSMRDMASPLHF TGTGCCAGCAGCATGAGGGACATGGCTTCACCCCTCCACTTT
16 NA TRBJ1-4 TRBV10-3 CAISEGAAATNEKLFF TGTGCCATCAGTGAAGGGGCAGCCGCAACTAATGAAAAACTGTTTTTT
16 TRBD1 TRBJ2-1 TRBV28 CASSLPDRLLNNEQFF TGTGCCAGCAGTTTACCGGACAGGCTCCTAAACAATGAGCAGTTCTTC
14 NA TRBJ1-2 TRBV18 CASSPLDRANGYTF TGTGCCAGCTCACCACTCGATCGAGCGAATGGCTACACCTTC
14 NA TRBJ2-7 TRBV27 CASSLQGLSYEQYF TGTGCCAGCAGTCTTCAAGGACTTTCCTACGAGCAGTACTTC
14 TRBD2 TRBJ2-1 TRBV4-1 CASSQASGRGEQFF TGCGCCAGCAGCCAAGCTAGCGGGAGAGGTGAGCAGTTCTTC
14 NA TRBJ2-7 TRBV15 CATALGGDSYEQYF TGTGCCACCGCGCTGGGCGGGGATTCCTACGAGCAGTACTTC
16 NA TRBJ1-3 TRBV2 CASSESPGYAGNTIYF TGTGCCAGCAGTGAGTCACCAGGGTACGCTGGAAACACCATATATTTT
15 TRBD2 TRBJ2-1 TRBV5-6 CASSSRAGAYNEQFF TGTGCCAGCAGCTCCCGGGCGGGAGCCTACAATGAGCAGTTCTTC
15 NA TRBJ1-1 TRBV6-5 CASSVGRVVDTEAFF TGTGCCAGCAGCGTTGGCAGGGTAGTGGACACTGAAGCTTTCTTT
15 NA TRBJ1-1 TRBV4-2 CASSQEPAGVSQSFF TGTGCCAGCAGCCAAGAGCCGGCGGGGGTAAGTCAATCTTTCTTT
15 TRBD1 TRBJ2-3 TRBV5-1 CASSLRQGWTDTRYF TGCGCCAGCAGCTTACGACAGGGGTGGACAGATACGCGGTATTTT
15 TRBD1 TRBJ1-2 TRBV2 CASSVGTAGFYGYTF TGTGCCAGCAGTGTCGGGACAGCCGGGTTCTATGGCTACACCTTC
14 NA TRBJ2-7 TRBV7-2 CASSSGSVAYEQYF TGTGCCAGCAGCAGTGGGAGCGTCGCCTACGAGCAGTACTTC
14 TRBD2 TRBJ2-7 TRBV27 CASSSSLAGYEQYF TGTGCCAGCAGTTCCTCTCTAGCGGGCTACGAGCAGTACTTC
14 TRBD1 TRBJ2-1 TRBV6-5 CASRDRVIFNEQFF TGTGCCAGCAGGGACAGGGTCATATTCAATGAGCAGTTCTTC
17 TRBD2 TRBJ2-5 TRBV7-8 CASRRGRAGRTGETQYF TGTGCCAGCAGGCGAGGGAGAGCGGGAAGGACCGGGGAGACCCAGTACTTC
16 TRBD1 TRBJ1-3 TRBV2 CASSPRTGVSGNTIYF TGTGCCAGCAGCCCACGGACAGGAGTCTCTGGAAACACCATATATTTT
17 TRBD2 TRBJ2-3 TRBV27 CASSYIGLAGITDTQYF TGTGCCAGCAGTTACATAGGACTAGCGGGGATCACAGATACGCAGTATTTT
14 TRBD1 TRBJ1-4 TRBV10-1 CASSDDRADEKLFF TGCGCCAGCAGCGACGACAGGGCGGATGAAAAACTGTTTTTT
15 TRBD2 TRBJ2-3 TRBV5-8 CASSYGLAGGDTQYF TGTGCCAGCAGCTATGGACTAGCGGGAGGAGATACGCAGTATTTT
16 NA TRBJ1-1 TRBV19 CASSHTGPKTNTEAFF TGTGCCAGTAGTCATACAGGACCCAAGACGAACACTGAAGCTTTCTTT
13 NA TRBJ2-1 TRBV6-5 CASSPQNYNEQFF TGTGCCAGCAGCCCCCAAAACTACAATGAGCAGTTCTTC
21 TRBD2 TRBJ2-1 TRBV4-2 CASSLDKGLAGGPPSYNEQFF TGTGCCAGCAGCCTAGATAAGGGACTAGCGGGAGGCCCCCCCTCCTACAATGAGCAGTTCTTC
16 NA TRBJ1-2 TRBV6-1 CASSEGGDLGVYGYTF TGTGCCAGCAGTGAAGGAGGAGACCTGGGAGTCTATGGCTACACCTTC
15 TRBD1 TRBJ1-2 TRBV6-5 CASSYTTGQVGGYTF TGTGCCAGCAGTTACACGACAGGGCAGGTCGGTGGCTACACCTTC
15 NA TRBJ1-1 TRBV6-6 CASSYSSGANTEAFF TGTGCCAGCAGTTACTCATCAGGGGCGAACACTGAAGCTTTCTTT
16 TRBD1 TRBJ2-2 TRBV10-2 CASSGRDRGHTGELFF TGCGCCAGCAGTGGCCGAGACAGGGGGCACACCGGGGAGCTGTTTTTT
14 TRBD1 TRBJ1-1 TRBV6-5 CASSWGQLNTEAFF TGTGCCAGCAGTTGGGGACAGCTGAACACTGAAGCTTTCTTT
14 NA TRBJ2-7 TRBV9 CASSVGGSSYEQYF TGTGCCAGCAGCGTCGGGGGATCCTCCTACGAGCAGTACTTC
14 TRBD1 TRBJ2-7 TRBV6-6 CASRETGHSYEQYF TGTGCCAGCAGGGAGACAGGGCACTCCTACGAGCAGTACTTC
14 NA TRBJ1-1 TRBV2 CASMGRGGNTEAFF TGTGCCAGCATGGGTCGCGGGGGGAACACTGAAGCTTTCTTT
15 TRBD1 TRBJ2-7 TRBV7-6 CASSLGTGGHYEQYF TGTGCCAGCAGCTTGGGTACAGGGGGCCACTACGAGCAGTACTTC
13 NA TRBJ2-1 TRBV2 CASSGGLLNEQFF TGTGCCAGCAGTGGTGGGCTACTCAATGAGCAGTTCTTC